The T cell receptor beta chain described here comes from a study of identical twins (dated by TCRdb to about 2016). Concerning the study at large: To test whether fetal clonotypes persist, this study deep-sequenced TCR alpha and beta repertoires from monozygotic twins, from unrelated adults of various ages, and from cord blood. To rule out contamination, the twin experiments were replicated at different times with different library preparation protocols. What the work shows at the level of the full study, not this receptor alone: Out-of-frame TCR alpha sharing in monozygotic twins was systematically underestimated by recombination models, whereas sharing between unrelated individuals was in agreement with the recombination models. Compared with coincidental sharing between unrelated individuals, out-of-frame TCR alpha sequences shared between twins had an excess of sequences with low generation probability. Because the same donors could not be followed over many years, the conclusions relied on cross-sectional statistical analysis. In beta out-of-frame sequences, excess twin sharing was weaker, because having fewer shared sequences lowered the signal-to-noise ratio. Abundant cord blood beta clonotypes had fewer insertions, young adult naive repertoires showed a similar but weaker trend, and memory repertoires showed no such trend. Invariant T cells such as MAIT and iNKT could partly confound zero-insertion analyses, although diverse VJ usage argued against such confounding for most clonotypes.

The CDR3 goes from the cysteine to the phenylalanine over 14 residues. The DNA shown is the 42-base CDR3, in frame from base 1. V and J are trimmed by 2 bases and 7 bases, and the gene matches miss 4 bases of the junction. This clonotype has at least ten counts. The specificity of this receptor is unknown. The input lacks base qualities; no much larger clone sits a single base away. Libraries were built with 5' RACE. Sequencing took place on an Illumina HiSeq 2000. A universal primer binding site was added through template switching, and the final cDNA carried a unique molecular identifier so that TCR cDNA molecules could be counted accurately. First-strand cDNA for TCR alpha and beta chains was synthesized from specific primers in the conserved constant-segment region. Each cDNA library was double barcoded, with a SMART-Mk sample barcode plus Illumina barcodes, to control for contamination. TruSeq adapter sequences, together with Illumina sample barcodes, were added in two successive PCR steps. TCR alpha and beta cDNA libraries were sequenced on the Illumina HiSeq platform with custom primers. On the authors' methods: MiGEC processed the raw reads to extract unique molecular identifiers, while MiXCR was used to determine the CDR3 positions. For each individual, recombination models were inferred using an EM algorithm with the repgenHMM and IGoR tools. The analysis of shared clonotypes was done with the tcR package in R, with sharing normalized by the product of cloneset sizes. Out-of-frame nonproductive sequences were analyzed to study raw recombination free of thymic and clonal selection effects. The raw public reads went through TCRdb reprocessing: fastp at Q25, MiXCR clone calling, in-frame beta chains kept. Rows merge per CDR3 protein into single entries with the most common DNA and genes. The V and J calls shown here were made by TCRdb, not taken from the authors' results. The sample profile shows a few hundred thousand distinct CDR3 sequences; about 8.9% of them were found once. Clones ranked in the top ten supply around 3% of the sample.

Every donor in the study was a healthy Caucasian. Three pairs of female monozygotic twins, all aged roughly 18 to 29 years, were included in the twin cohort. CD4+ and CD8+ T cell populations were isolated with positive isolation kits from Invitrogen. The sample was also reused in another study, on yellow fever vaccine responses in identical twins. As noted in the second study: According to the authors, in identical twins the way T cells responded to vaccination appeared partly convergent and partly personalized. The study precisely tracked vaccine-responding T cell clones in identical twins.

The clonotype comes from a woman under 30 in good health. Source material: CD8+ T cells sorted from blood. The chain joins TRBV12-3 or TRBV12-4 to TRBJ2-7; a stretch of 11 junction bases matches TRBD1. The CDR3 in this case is CASSLRDRGGEQYF. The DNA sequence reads TGTGCCAGCAGTTTACGGGACAGGGGGGGGGAGCAGTACTTC.